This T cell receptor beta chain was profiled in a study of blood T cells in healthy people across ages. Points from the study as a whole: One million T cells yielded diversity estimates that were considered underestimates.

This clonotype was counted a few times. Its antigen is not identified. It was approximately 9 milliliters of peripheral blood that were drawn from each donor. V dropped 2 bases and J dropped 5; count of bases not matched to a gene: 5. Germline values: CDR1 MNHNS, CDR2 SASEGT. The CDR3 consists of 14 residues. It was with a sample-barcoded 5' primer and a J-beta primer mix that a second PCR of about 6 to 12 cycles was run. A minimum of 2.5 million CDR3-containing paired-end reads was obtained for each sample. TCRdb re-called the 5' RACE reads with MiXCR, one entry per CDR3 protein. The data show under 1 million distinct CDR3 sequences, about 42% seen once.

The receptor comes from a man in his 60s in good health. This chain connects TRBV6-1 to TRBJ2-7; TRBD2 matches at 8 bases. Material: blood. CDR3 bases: TGTGCCAGCAGTGAACTCGGGACTAGGAACGAGCAGTACTTC. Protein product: CASSELGTRNEQYF.